The 22 T cell receptor beta chains below were found in one sample sequenced in a study of blood T cell repertoires in COVID-19. Produced via immunoSEQ multiplex PCR; TCRdb's table is partial and in-frame only. The sample lists over 110,000 clones, roughly 84% occurring once. Sample: peripheral blood. These receptors were taken from a man aged 60-69 years with active or convalescent COVID-19.

The DNA of the CDR3 is TGTGCCAGCAGCTTAGTCACTGGCGCGGGGCAAGAGACCCAGTACTTC. This gives the protein CASSLVTGAGQETQYF. J is TRBJ2-5 and V is TRBV7-2, with D tentatively TRBD2 (6 bases). Trimming pared 1 base from V and 2 bases from J, leaving 14 bases between. There are 16 residues in the CDR3. CDR1 is SGHTA, CDR2 FQGNSA, per germline.

This clone showed up just a few times. This rearrangement joins TRBV14 to TRBJ1-3; TRBD1 agrees at 8 bases. The CDR3 sequence is 16 residues long. Germline V lookup: CDR1 SGHDN, CDR2 FVKESK. The junction had 5 bases not matched to a gene; V was cut back by 3 bases and J by 1 base. CDR3: CASSQTRGLSGNTIYF. CDR3 sequence (DNA): TGTGCCAGCAGCCAGACCAGGGGGCTGTCTGGAAACACCATATATTTT.

In this sample, this clone turned up once. The CDR3 loop reads CATSGGQRRYTEAFF. CDR3 DNA: TGTGCCACCAGTGGGGGACAGCGACGTTACACTGAAGCTTTCTTT. The chain joins TRBV24-1 to TRBJ1-1, with 7 bases identical to TRBD1. J was trimmed by 3 bases and V by 5 bases; bases with no gene match: 8. The CDR3 is 15 residues long. The germline CDR1 and CDR2 sequences are KGHDR and SFDVKD.

This clone was seen only once. This chain joins TRBV7-9 and TRBJ1-6; TRBD1 aligns across 9 bases. The V gene end was trimmed by 5 bases and the J gene end by 9 bases; junction bases not matched to a gene: 5. The germline CDR1 and CDR2 sequences are SEHNR and FQNEAQ (reference sequence). There are 14 residues in the CDR3. The CDR3, as DNA: TGTGCCAGCAGCGCGGGACAGGGCGTTTCACCCCTCCACTTT. The encoded protein is CASSAGQGVSPLHF. Variable domain in full (rest from reference TRBV7-9 and TRBJ1-6): DTGVSQNPRHKITKRGQNVTFRCDPISEHNRLYWYRQTLGQGPEFLTYFQNEAQLEKSRLLSDRFSAERPKGSFSTLEIQRTEQGDSAMYLCASSAGQGVSPLHFGNGTRLTVT.

The J gene is TRBJ1-2, the V gene TRBV10-3; 8 nucleotides align to TRBD1. The junction had 7 bases not matched to a gene; V was cut back by 4 bases and J by 6 bases. Germline CDR1 and CDR2: ENHRY and SYGVKD. This CDR3 region has 14 residues. The CDR3 here is CAISGRQGQDGYTF. CDR3 bases: TGTGCCATCAGTGGGCGACAGGGACAGGATGGCTACACCTTC.

This clone was recorded only once. This chain uses TRBV9 with TRBJ2-5, with 7 bases fitting TRBD1. This CDR3 is built from 18 residues. V was clipped by 2 bases and J by 3 bases; unmatched bases: 16. Germline V lookup: CDR1 SGDLS, CDR2 YYNGEE. CDR3 bases: TGTGCCAGCAGCGTGGGAAAAACAGGACAGGACTTTAAAGAGACCCAGTACTTC. Translation gives CASSVGKTGQDFKETQYF.

In DNA, the CDR3 is TGTGCCAGCTGGGGGACTGGAAACACCGGGGAGCTGTTTTTT. It specifies CASWGTGNTGELFF. The V gene is TRBV6-5, the J gene TRBJ2-2; possible D gene TRBD2, 6 bases. This CDR3 region has 14 residues. Trimming cost V 8 bases and J 2 bases, with 12 bases left between them. Germline CDR1 and CDR2: MNHEY and SVGAGI.

This clone has more than one count but fewer than ten. The chain uses TRBV18 and TRBJ1-2; 9 nucleotides line up with TRBD1. CDR1 and CDR2 (germline): KGHSH, LQKENI. This CDR3 contains 15 residues. With 3 bases clipped from V and 4 bases from J, the junction kept 6 bases outside the gene matches. The CDR3 bases are TGTGCCAGCTCACCTCCCACAGGGGGCATCTATGGCTACACCTTC. This gives the protein CASSPPTGGIYGYTF.

This rearrangement joins TRBV7-8 to TRBJ1-1; the match to TRBD1 covers 7 bases. V lost 4 bases, J lost 1 base, and 6 bases stayed unmatched. The CDR3 has 15 amino acids. CDR1 is SGHVS and CDR2 is FQNEAQ in the germline V gene. CDR3 DNA sequence: TGTGCCAGCAGCTACACTGGGACAGCGAACACTGAAGCTTTCTTT. This sequence encodes CASSYTGTANTEAFF.

The chain links TRBV6-2 or TRBV6-3 to TRBJ2-7, with 10 bases aligning to TRBD1. Germline-derived CDR1 and CDR2 are MNHEY and SVGEGT. J gave up 3 bases and V 5 bases, and 7 bases lay outside the gene matches. There are 15 residues in the CDR3. CDR3 DNA sequence: TGTGCCAGCAGTCGGCCGGGACAGGGGCTCTACGAGCAGTACTTC. Protein product: CASSRPGQGLYEQYF.

The chain carries TRBV9 and TRBJ2-5; D is unclear. The CDR3 has 15 amino acids. V was shortened by 4 bases and J by 4 bases, with 17 bases between the two germline ends. Germline CDR1 is SGDLS and CDR2 is YYNGEE. CDR3 amino acids: CASSPVVAQTETQYF. The CDR3 region has the DNA TGTGCCAGCAGCCCTGTGGTGGCCCAAACAGAGACCCAGTACTTC.

The CDR3 spells CASRSGTSGHNEQFF. CDR3 coding DNA: TGTGCCAGCAGGTCCGGGACTAGCGGACACAATGAGCAGTTCTTC. The chain carries TRBV27 and TRBJ2-1; TRBD2 aligns across 11 bases. The V gene's germline CDR1 is MNHEY and CDR2 SMNVEV (reference sequence). The CDR3 extends over 15 amino acids. The V segment lost 6 bases and the J segment 5 bases; nucleotides outside the gene matches: 6.

The chain is built from TRBV3-1 (or the pseudogene TRBV3-2) and TRBJ2-1, with D perhaps matching TRBD2 (6 bases). The length of the CDR3 is 18 residues. CDR1 and CDR2 from the germline V gene are LGHDT and YNNKEL (reference sequence). The ends were cut back, 0 bases at V and 2 bases at J, with 17 bases in the middle. The CDR3 reads CASSQDERGIKPYNEQFF. In DNA, the CDR3 is TGTGCCAGCAGCCAAGACGAACGCGGGATAAAGCCCTACAATGAGCAGTTCTTC.

The chain has TRBV11-2 and TRBJ2-1, with D uncertain. Germline V gives CDR1 SGHAT, CDR2 FQNNGV. The CDR3 has 12 amino acids. Trimming pared 1 base from V and 15 bases from J, leaving 13 bases between. The CDR3 nucleotides read TGTGCCAGCAGCTTAGTAGAGTATGAGTCGTTCTTC. Encoded protein: CASSLVEYESFF.

The J gene is TRBJ2-2, the V gene TRBV11-3; TRBD2 agrees at 8 bases. CDR3 length: 20 residues. V lost 1 base to trimming and J lost 5 bases; unmatched junction nucleotides: 18. From germline, CDR1 is SGHNT and CDR2 YENEEA. This CDR3 is CASSLGLLLAAKGNTGELFF. DNA for the CDR3: TGTGCCAGCAGCTTAGGCCTTTTACTAGCGGCCAAGGGGAATACCGGGGAGCTGTTTTTT. The whole variable domain, remainder taken from reference TRBV11-3 and TRBJ2-2, is EAGVVQSPRYKIIEKKQPVAFWCNPISGHNTLYWYLQNLGQGPELLIRYENEEAVDDSQLPKDRFSAERLKGVDSTLKIQPAELGDSAVYLCASSLGLLLAAKGNTGELFFGEGSRLTVL.

This chain connects TRBV7-9 to TRBJ1-1; possibly TRBD1 for D (5 bases). CDR1 and CDR2 (germline): SEHNR, FQNEAQ (reference sequence). V was cut by 5 bases and J by 3 bases, with 25 bases left in between. CDR3 length: 18 residues. CDR3 protein: CASSHPGWGRRGDTEAFF. The CDR3 DNA reads TGTGCCAGCAGCCATCCTGGGTGGGGTCGTAGGGGCGACACTGAAGCTTTCTTT.

The rearrangement links TRBV18 to TRBJ2-1; weak D call: TRBD2 (6 bases). Trimming took 4 bases from V and 7 from J, leaving 17 bases between them. From germline, CDR1 is KGHSH and CDR2 LQKENI. This CDR3 has 15 residues. The CDR3: CASSLTTGLGNEQFF. CDR3 nucleotides: TGTGCCAGCTCACTAACGACGGGACTGGGTAATGAGCAGTTCTTC.

The chain joins TRBV4-3 to TRBJ1-6; weak D call: TRBD1 (6 bases). This CDR3 contains 18 residues. V was trimmed by 0 bases and J by 10 bases, leaving 22 bases between them. From germline, CDR1 is LGHNA and CDR2 YSLEER. CDR3 residues: CASSQDAGAGEIWSPLHF. The DNA of the CDR3 is TGCGCCAGCAGCCAAGATGCAGGAGCAGGGGAGATCTGGTCACCCCTCCACTTT.

This clone was counted a few times. This rearrangement joins TRBV2 to TRBJ1-6; the match to TRBD1 covers 8 bases. Germline V gives CDR1 SNHLY, CDR2 FYNNEI. The CDR3 runs to 17 residues. Unmatched junction bases numbered 13, after V lost 5 bases and J lost 7 bases. The CDR3 sequence is CASSLGGTGLENSPLHF. The CDR3 region has the DNA TGTGCCAGCAGTCTAGGTGGGACAGGCCTGGAGAATTCACCCCTCCACTTT.

The CDR3 bases are TGTGCCAGTAGTCCGCGATTAGCGGGAGGTTGGGGACGGGGTGAGCAGTTCTTC. Amino acids: CASSPRLAGGWGRGEQFF. The gene calls are TRBV19 and TRBJ2-1; 10 bases are shared with TRBD2. J was trimmed by 9 bases and V by 5 bases; bases with no gene match: 19. CDR1 is LNHDA and CDR2 is SQIVND in the germline V gene (reference sequence). The CDR3 runs to 18 residues.

The chain combines TRBV2 with TRBJ1-5, with unresolved D. The CDR3 has 14 residues. The ends were cut back, 6 bases at V and 4 bases at J, with 13 bases in the middle. Germline V gives CDR1 SNHLY, CDR2 FYNNEI. The CDR3 coding sequence is TGTGCCAGCAGCCGGCAGGAGGGTAATCAGCCCCAGCATTTT. Its translation is CASSRQEGNQPQHF.

The chain links TRBV7-2 to TRBJ1-2, with D possibly TRBD1 on 6 matching bases. V lost 5 bases and J 1 base, leaving 11 bases between the germline ends. CDR1 SGHTA and CDR2 FQGNSA come from the germline V gene. The CDR3 contains 14 residues. This CDR3 is CASSQGQNNYGYTF. The CDR3 coding sequence is TGTGCCAGCAGCCAGGGGCAAAATAACTATGGCTACACCTTC. The entire variable domain, with the rest obtained from reference TRBV7-2 and TRBJ1-2, is as follows: GAGVSQSPSNKVTEKGKDVELRCDPISGHTALYWYRQSLGQGLEFLIYFQGNSAPDKSGLPSDRFSAERTGGSVSTLTIQRTQQEDSAVYLCASSQGQNNYGYTFGSGTRLTVV.